This T cell receptor beta chain is from a study of beta chain features in type 1 diabetes. Study-level results: In the patient group, naive, central memory and Treg TCRB repertoires seemed more alike than in the healthy donor group.

In this sample, this clone turned up a few times. Antigen specificity is unknown. The trim removed 6 bases at V and 7 bases at J, leaving 14 bases unmatched. The CDR3 runs to 17 residues. Germline CDR1 SGHVS, CDR2 FQNEAQ. The isolated RNA, all of it, was reverse transcribed, so expressed TCRB transcripts were what got sequenced. Naive, central memory and regulatory T cell samples averaged about 3.57 million reads. Measured with immunoSEQ multiplex PCR; TCRdb has only the in-frame clones, and not every one. This sample has hundreds of thousands of clones, with roughly 17% found just once. Staining for CD45RO/CCR7/CD25/CD127/CD95/CD27 allowed sorting of CD4+ naive, central memory, regulatory and stem cell-like memory cells.

The chain is built from TRBV7-8 and TRBJ2-2, with 10 bases identical to TRBD1. The TCR originated in a woman aged 18-35 years in good health. The sequenced sample was naive CD4+ T cells from blood. CDR3 DNA sequence: TGTGCCAGCAGTTACGCCGGGACAGGGGTTCTCGGCGGGGAGCTGTTTTTT. This encodes CASSYAGTGVLGGELFF.